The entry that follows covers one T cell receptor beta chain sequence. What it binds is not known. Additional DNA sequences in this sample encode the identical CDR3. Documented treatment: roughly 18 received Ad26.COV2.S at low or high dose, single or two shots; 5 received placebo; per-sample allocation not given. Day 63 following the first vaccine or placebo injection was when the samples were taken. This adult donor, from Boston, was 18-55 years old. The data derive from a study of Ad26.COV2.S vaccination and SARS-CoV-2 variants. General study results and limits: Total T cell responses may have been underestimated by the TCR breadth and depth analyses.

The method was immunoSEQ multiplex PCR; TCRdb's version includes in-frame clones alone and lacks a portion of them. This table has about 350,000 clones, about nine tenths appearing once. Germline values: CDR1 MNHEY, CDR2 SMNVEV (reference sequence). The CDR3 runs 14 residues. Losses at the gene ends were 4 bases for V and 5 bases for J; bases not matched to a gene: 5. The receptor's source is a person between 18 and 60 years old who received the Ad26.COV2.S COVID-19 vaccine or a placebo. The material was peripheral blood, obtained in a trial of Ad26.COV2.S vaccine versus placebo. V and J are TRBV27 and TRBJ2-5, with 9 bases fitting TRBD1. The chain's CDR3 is CASSSGQGRETQYF. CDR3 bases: TGTGCCAGCAGTTCCGGACAGGGGCGGGAGACCCAGTACTTC.